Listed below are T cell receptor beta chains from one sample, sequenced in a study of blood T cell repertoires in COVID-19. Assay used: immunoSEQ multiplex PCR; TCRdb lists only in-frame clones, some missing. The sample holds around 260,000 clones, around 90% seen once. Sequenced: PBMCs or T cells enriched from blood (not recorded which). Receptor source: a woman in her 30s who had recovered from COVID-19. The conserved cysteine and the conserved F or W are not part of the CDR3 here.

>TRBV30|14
AWSPDRGWGNSPLH
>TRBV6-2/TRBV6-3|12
ASSSASPGNIQY
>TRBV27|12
ASRWTSGSGEQY
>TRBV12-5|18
ASGLPSVPQTGGETDTQY
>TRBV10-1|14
ASRGSDRASTGELF
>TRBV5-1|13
ASSLVGGGNTEAF
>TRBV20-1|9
SPQREETQY
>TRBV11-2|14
ASSKGQPLSYNEQF
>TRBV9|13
ASSVGEGGGQPQH
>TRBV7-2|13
ASSTRQGAIAEQY
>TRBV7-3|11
ASSLYYQETQY
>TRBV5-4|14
ASSLGFAGSTDTQY
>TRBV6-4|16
ASSYRDRGQRERQPQH
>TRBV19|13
ASSISRGEPQPQH
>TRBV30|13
AWSAGQVNKETQY
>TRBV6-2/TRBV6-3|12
ASSYSVSAYEQY